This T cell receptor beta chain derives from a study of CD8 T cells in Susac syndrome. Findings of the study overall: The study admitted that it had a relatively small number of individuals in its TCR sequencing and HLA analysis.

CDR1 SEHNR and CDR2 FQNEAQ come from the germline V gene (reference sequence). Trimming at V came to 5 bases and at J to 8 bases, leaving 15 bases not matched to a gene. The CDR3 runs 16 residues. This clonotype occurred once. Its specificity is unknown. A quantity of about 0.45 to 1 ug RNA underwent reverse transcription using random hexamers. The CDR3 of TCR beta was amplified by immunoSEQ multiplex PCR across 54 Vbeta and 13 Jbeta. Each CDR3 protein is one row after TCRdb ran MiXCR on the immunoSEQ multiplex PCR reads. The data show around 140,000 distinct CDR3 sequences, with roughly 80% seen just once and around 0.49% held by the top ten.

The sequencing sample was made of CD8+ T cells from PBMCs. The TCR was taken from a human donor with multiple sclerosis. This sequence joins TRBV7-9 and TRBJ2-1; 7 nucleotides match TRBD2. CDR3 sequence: CASSQNKQLATDEQFF. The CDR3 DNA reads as TGTGCCAGCAGCCAAAATAAGCAACTAGCGACGGATGAGCAGTTCTTC.